This T cell receptor (beta chain) was documented in a study of T cells in Graves' hyperthyroidism and ophthalmopathy. Trimming removed 2 bases at V and 5 bases at J, with 7 bases between. The CDR3 extends over 14 amino acids. Germline CDR1 LGHDT, CDR2 YNNKEL (reference sequence). This clonotype was observed at least ten times. The CDR3 regions of TCR beta were amplified from RNA transcripts. The HTBI primer set was used in a first-round RT-PCR of the TCR CDR3. TCRdb called the multiplex PCR reads again in MiXCR, with one record for every CDR3 protein. The sample contains around 440,000 distinct CDR3 sequences, 15% to 19% of which appear only once.

The sequence came from a woman under 30 with Graves' hyperthyroidism. This chain joins TRBV3-1 and TRBJ1-6; D ambiguous. Material: blood. The CDR3 here is CASSQREHNSPLHF. CDR3 in DNA: TGTGCCAGCAGCCAACGGGAGCATAATTCACCCCTCCACTTT.